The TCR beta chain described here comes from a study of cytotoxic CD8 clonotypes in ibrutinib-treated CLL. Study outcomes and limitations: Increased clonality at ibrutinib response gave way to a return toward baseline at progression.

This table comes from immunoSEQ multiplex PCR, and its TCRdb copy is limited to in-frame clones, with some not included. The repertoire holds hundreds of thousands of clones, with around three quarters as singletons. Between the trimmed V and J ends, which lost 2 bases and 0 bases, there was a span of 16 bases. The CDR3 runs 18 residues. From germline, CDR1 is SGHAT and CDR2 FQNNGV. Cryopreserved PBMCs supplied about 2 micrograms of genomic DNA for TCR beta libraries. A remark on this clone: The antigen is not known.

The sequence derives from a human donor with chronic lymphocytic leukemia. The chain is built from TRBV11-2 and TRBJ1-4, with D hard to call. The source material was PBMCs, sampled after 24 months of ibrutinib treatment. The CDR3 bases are TGTGCCAGCAGCTTACTAGGAGGGATGGCAGCAACTAATGAAAAACTGTTTTTT. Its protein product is CASSLLGGMAATNEKLFF.